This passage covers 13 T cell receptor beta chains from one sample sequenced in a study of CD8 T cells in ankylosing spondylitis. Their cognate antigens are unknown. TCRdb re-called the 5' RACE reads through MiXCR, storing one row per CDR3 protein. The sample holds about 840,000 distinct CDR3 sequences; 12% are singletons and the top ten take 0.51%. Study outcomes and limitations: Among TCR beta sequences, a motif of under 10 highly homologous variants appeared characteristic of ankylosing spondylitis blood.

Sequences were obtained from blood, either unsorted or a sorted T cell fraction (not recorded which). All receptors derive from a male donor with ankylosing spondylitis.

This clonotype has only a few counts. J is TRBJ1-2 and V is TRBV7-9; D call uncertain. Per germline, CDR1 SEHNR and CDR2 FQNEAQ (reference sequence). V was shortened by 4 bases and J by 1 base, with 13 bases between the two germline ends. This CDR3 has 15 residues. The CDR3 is CASSSAPSNNYGYTF. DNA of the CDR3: TGTGCCAGCAGCTCCGCCCCGTCAAATAACTATGGCTACACCTTC.

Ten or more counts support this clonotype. The CDR3 DNA is TGTGCCAGCAGTTACAGCGTAGCCCCATACGAGCAGTACTTC. Its protein is CASSYSVAPYEQYF. The chain has TRBV6-5 and TRBJ2-7; no definite D call. The CDR3 spans 14 residues. Trimming removed 2 bases at V and 4 bases at J, with 12 bases between. The germline V gene has CDR1 MNHEY and CDR2 SVGAGI.

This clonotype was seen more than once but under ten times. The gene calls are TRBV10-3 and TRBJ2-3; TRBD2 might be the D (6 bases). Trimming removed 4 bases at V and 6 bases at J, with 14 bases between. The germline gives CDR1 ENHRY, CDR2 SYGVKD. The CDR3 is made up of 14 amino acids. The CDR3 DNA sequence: TGTGCCATCAGTGTGAGTAGCGGACGGGATACGCAGTATTTT. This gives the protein CAISVSSGRDTQYF.

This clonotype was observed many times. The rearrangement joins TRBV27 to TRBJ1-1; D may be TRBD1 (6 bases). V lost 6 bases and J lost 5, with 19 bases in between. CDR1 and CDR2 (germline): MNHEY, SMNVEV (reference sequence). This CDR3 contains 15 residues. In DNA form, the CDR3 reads TGTGCCAGCAGGCCAGGGGTAGGCGGAGAGACTGAAGCTTTCTTT. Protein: CASRPGVGGETEAFF.

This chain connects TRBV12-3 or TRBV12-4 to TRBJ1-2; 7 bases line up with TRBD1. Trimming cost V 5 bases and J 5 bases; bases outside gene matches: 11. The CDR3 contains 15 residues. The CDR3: CASSKNRDSSYGYTF. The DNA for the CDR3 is TGTGCCAGCAGTAAAAACCGGGACAGCAGTTATGGCTACACCTTC.

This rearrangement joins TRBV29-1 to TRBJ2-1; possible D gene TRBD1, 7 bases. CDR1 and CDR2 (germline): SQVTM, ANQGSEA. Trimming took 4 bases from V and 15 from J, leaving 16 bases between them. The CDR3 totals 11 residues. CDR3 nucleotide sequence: TGCAGCGTTGCACCTGGAGGGACAGCGTTCTTC. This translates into CSVAPGGTAFF.

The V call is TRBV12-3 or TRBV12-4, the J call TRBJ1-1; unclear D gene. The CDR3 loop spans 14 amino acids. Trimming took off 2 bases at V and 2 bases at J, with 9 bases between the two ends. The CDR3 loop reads CASSLRVINTEAFF. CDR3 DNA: TGTGCCAGCAGTTTACGGGTGATCAACACTGAAGCTTTCTTT.

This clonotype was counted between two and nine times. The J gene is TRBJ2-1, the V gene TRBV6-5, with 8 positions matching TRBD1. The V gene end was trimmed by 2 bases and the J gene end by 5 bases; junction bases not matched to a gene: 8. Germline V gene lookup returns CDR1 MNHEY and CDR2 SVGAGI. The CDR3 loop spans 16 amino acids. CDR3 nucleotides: TGTGCCAGCAGTTACGCGCTGGGACAGGCCAACAATGAGCAGTTCTTC. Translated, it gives CASSYALGQANNEQFF.

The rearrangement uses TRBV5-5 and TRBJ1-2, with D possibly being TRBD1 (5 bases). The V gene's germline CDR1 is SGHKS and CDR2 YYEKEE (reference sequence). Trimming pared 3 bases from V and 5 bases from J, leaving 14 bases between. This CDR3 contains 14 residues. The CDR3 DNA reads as TGTGCCAGCAGCTGGGACGGTTCCTATTATGGCTACACCTTC. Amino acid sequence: CASSWDGSYYGYTF. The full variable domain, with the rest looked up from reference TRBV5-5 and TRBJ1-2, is DAGVTQSPTHLIKTRGQQVTLRCSPISGHKSVSWYQQVLGQGPQFIFQYYEKEERGRGNFPDRFSARQFPNYSSELNVNALLLGDSALYLCASSWDGSYYGYTFGSGTRLTVV.

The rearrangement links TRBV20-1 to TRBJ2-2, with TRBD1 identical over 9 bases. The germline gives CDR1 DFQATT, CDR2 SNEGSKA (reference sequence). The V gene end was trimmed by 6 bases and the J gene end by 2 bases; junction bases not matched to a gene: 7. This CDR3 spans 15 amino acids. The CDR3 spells CSARDRATNTGELFF. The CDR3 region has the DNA TGCAGTGCAAGGGACAGGGCGACAAACACCGGGGAGCTGTTTTTT.

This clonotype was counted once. The CDR3 spells CASGLVPTSGRPPTDTQYF. CDR3 DNA sequence: TGTGCTAGTGGTTTGGTACCTACTAGCGGGAGGCCCCCCACAGATACGCAGTATTTT. This rearrangement joins TRBV12-5 to TRBJ2-3; 12 nucleotides match TRBD2. This CDR3 spans 19 amino acids. The germline V gene has CDR1 LGHNT and CDR2 FRNRAP. J lost 2 bases, V lost 0 bases, and 9 bases had no gene match.

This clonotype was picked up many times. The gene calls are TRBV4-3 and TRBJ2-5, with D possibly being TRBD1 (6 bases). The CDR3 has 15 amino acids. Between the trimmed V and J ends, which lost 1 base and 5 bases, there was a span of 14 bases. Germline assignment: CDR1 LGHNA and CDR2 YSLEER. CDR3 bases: TGCGCCAGCAGCCAAGTCGGGGCAGGGGACGAGACCCAGTACTTC. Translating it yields CASSQVGAGDETQYF.

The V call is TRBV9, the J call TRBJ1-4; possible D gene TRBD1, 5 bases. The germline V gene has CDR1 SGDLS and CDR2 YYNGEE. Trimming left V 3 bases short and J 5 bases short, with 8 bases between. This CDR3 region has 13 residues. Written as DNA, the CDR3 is TGTGCCAGCAGCGCCCGACAGAATGAAAAACTGTTTTTT. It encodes CASSARQNEKLFF.